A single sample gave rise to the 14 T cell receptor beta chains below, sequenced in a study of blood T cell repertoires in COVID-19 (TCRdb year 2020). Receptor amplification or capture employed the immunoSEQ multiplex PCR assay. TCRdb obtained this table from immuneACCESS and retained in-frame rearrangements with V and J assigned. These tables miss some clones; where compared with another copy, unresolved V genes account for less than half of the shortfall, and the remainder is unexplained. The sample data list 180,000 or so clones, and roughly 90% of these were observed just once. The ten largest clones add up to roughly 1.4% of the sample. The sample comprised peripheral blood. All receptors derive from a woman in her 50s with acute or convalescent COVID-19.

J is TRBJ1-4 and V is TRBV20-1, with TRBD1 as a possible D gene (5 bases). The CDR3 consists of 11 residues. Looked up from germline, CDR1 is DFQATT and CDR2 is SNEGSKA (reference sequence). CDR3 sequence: CRGGTGEKLFF. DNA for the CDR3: TGCAGGGGCGGGACGGGTGAAAAACTGTTTTTT.

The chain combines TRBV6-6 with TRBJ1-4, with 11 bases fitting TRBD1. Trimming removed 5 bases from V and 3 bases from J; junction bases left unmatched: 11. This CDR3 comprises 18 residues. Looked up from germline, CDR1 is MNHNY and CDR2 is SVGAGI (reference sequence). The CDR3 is CASSPRTGGVRANEKLFF. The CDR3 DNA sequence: TGTGCCAGCAGTCCAAGGACAGGGGGCGTTAGGGCTAATGAAAAACTGTTTTTT.

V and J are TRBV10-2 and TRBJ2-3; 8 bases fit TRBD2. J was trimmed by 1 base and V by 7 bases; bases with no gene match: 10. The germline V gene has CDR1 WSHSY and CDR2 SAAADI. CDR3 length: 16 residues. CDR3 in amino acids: CASTGGALPGTDTQYF. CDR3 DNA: TGCGCCAGCACCGGGGGGGCCCTCCCTGGCACAGATACGCAGTATTTT.

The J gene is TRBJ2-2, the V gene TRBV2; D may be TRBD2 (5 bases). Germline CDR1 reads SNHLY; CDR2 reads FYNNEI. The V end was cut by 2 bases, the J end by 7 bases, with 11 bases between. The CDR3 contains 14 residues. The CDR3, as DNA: TGTGCCAGCAGTGAAATGGTCCGGGACGGGGAGCTGTTTTTT. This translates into CASSEMVRDGELFF.

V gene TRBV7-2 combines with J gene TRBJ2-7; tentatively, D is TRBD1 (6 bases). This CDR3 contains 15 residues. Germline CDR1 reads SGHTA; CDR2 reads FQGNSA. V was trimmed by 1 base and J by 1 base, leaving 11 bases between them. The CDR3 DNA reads TGTGCCAGCAGCTTAGTTCAGGGGAGTTCCTACGAGCAGTACTTC. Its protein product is CASSLVQGSSYEQYF.

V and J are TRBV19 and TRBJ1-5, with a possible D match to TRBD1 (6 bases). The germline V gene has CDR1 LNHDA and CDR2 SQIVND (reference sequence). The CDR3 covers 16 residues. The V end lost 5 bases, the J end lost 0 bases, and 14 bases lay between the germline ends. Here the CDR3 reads CASSRQGLHSNQPQHF. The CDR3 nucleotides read TGTGCCAGTAGTCGCCAGGGGCTTCATAGCAATCAGCCCCAGCATTTT.

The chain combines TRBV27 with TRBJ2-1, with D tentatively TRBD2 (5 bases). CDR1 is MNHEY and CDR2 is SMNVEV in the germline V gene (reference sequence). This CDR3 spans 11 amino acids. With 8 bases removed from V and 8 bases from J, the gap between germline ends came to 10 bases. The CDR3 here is CASWTSHEQFF. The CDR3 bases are TGTGCCAGCTGGACTTCGCATGAGCAGTTCTTC.

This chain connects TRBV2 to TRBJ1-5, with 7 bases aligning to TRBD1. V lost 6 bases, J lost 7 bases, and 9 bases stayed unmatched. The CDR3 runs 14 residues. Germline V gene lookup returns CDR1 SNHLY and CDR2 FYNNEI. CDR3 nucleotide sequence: TGTGCCAGCAGGGGGGGCGGGACAGACCAGCCCCAGCATTTT. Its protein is CASRGGGTDQPQHF.

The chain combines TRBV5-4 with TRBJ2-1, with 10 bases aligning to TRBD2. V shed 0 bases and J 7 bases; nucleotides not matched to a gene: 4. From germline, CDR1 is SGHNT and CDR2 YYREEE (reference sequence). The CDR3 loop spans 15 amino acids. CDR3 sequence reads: CASSLGLAGDNEQFF. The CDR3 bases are TGTGCCAGCAGCTTGGGGCTAGCGGGGGATAATGAGCAGTTCTTC.

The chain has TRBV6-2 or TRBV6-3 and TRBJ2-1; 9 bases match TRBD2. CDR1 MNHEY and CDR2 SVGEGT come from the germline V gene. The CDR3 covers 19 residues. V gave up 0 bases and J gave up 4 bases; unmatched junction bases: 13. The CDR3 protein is CASSYSLAGEQTFYNEQFF. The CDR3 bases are TGTGCCAGCAGTTACTCTTTAGCGGGAGAGCAAACTTTTTACAATGAGCAGTTCTTC.

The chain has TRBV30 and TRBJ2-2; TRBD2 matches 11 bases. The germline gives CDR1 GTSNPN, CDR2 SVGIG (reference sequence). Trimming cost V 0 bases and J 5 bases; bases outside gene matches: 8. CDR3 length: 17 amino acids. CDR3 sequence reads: CAWSVWLAGGGTGELFF. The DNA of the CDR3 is TGTGCCTGGAGTGTATGGCTAGCGGGGGGCGGGACCGGGGAGCTGTTTTTT.

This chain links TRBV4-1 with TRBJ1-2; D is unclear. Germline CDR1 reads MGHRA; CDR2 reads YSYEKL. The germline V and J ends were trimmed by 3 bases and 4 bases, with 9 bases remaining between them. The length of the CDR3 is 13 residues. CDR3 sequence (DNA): TGCGCCAGCAGCCAGAGTAATGCCTATGGCTACACCTTC. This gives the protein CASSQSNAYGYTF.

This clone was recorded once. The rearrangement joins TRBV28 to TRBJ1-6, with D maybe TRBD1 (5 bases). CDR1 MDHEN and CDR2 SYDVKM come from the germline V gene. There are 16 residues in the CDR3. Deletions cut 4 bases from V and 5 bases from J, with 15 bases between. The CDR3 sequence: CASSSWGGEDNSPLHF. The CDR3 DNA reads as TGTGCCAGCAGTTCCTGGGGGGGGGAGGATAATTCACCCCTCCACTTT.

The CDR3, as DNA: TGTGCCACCAGCAGAGAGGGGAGCTATGGCTACACCTTC. This encodes CATSREGSYGYTF. This chain links TRBV15 with TRBJ1-2; D gene ambiguous. Trimming removed 0 bases from V and 4 bases from J, with 6 bases in between. Germline-derived CDR1 and CDR2 are LNHNV and YYDKDF (reference sequence). The CDR3 consists of 13 residues. The variable domain in full, with the rest retrieved from reference TRBV15 and TRBJ1-2, is DAMVIQNPRYQVTQFGKPVTLSCSQTLNHNVMYWYQQKSSQAPKLLFHYYDKDFNNEADTPDNFQSRRPNTSFCFLDIRSPGLGDTAMYLCATSREGSYGYTFGSGTRLTVV.